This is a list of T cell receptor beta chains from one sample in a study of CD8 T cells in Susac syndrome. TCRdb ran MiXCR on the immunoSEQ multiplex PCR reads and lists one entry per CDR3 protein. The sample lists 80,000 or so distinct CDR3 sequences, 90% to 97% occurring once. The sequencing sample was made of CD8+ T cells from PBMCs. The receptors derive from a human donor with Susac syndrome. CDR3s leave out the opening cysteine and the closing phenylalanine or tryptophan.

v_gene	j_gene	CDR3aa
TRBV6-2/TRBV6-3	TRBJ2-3	ASKNTDTQY
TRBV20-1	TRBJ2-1	SARDVGGNEQF
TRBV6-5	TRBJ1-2	ASGFPGYT
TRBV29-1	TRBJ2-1	SLATGTSATLNYNEQF
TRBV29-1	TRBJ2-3	SVEDYTDTQY
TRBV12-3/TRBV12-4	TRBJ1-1	ASSFGGWTEAF
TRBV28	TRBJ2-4	ASSLGGPERKNIQY
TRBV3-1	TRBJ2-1	ASREGQGVINEQF
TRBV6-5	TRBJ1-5	ASSYSINQPQH
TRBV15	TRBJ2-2	ATSGILAGGGGELF
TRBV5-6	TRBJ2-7	ASRGLSYEQY
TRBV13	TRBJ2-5	ASSSDEETQY
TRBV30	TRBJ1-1	AWRDRGGNTEAF
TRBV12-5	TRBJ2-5	ATRTGETQY
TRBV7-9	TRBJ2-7	ASSPRGAAYEQY
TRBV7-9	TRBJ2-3	ASSQDTQY
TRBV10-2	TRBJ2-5	ASSGGAGWSRETQY
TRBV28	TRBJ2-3	ASSSWTSGELDTQY
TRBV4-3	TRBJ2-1	ASSRWGRGYNEQF
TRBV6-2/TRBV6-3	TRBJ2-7	ASSPAISYEQY
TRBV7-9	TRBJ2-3	ASSFHEGSTDTQY
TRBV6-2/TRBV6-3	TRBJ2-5	ATVGVETQY
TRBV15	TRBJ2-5	ATSPGIEETQY
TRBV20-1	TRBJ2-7	SARERSIAGQY
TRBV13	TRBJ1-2	ASSLVLYGYT
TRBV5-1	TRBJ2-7	ASSLAYSGSSYEQY